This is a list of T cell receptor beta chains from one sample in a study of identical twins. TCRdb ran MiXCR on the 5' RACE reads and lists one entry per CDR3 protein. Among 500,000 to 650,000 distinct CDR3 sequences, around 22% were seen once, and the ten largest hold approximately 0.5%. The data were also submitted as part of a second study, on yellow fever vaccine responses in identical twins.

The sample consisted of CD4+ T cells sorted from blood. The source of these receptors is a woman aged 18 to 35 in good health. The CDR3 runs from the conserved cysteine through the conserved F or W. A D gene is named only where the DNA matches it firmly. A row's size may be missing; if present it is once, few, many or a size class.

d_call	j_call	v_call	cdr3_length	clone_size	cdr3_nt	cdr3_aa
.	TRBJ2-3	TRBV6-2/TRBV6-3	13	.	TGTGCCAGCCGGCGGTTTCGCACAGATACGCAGTATTTT	CASRRFRTDTQYF
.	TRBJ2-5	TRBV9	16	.	TGTGCCAGCAGCGTAGCTACGGGCAGGGGTACGGAGACCCAGTACTTC	CASSVATGRGTETQYF
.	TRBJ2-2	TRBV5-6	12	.	TGTGCCAGCAGCCTGCGAGGTGGGAAGCTGTTTTTT	CASSLRGGKLFF
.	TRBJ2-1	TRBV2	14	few	TGTGCCAGCAGTGAAGGCCAGCCGGGCAATGAGCAGTTCTTC	CASSEGQPGNEQFF
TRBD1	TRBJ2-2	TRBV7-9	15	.	TGTGCCAGCAGCTCGAACCGACAGGGGAACGGGGAGCTGTTTTTT	CASSSNRQGNGELFF
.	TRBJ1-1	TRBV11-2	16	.	TGTGCCAGCAGCTTAAATGGGGGGCTCATGAACACTGAAGCTTTCTTT	CASSLNGGLMNTEAFF
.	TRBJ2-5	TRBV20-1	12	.	TGCAGTGCCACTCCCAATCAAGAGACCCAGTACTTC	CSATPNQETQYF
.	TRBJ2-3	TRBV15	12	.	TGTGCCACCAAACTGGACACAGATACGCAGTATTTT	CATKLDTDTQYF
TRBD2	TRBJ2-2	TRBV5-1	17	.	TGCGCCAGCAGCCCGGCTGCTAGCGGCGCGAACACCGGGGAGCTGTTTTTT	CASSPAASGANTGELFF
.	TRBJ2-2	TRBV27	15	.	TGTGCCAGCAGTTTGGGGACTCTAAACTCCGGGGAGCTGTTTTTT	CASSLGTLNSGELFF
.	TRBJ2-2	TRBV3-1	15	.	TGTGCCAGCAGCCCGCAAGCAGGGAACACCGGGGAGCTGTTTTTT	CASSPQAGNTGELFF
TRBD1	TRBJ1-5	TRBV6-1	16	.	TGTGCCAGCAGCCAGACAGGGGTTAGAGCAAATCAGCCCCAGCATTTT	CASSQTGVRANQPQHF
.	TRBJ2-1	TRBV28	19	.	TGTGCCAGCAGTTCTGACCTGGACAGGACGACTAGCAGAGACAATGAGCAGTTCTTC	CASSSDLDRTTSRDNEQFF
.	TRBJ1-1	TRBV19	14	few	TGTGCCAGTAGTATTCCGGGCGGGAATACTGAAGCTTTCTTT	CASSIPGGNTEAFF
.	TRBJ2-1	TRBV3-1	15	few	TGTGCCAGCAGCCCCATGCCGGGAGTGTCGAATGAGCAGTTCTTC	CASSPMPGVSNEQFF
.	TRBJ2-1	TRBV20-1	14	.	TGCAGTGCAGACACCGGGTCTTGGGTCAATGAGCAGTTCTTC	CSADTGSWVNEQFF
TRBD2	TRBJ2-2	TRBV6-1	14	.	TGTGCCAGCCAAAAGCGGGACCTCCCCGGGGAGCTGTTTTTT	CASQKRDLPGELFF
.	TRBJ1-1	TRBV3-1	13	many	TGTGCCAGCAGCCAGGGGATGAACACTGAAGCTTTCTTT	CASSQGMNTEAFF
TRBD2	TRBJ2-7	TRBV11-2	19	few	TGTGCCAGCAGCTTAAGGCCCTCGGAGGGCGGGAGGGCCTCATCCGAGCAGTACTTC	CASSLRPSEGGRASSEQYF
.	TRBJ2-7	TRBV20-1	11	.	TGCAGTGCTAGACAGGACCACGAGCAGTACTTC	CSARQDHEQYF
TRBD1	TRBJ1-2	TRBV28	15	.	TGTGCCAGCAGTCCGAGGGACAGGGTAAACTATGGCTACACCTTC	CASSPRDRVNYGYTF
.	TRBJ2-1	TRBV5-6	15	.	TGTGCCAGCAGCTTGACAGGTCAGCTTTCGGGTGAGCAGTTCTTC	CASSLTGQLSGEQFF
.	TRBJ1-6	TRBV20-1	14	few	TGCAGTGCTCCCCGTGGGGAAGATAATTCACCCCTCCACTTT	CSAPRGEDNSPLHF
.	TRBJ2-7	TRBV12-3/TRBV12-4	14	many	TGTGCCAGCAGCCCTGGGAGGAGCTCCTACGAGCAGTACTTC	CASSPGRSSYEQYF
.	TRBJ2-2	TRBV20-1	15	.	TGCAGTGCTAGACAAAACGACAGGAACACCGGGGAGCTGTTTTTT	CSARQNDRNTGELFF
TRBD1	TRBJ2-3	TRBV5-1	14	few	TGCGCCAGCAGCTTGCCCGGGACAGTGGATACGCAGTATTTT	CASSLPGTVDTQYF
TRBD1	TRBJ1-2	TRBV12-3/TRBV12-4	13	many	TGTGCCAGCAGCAGCCGGACAGGGTTTGGCTACACCTTC	CASSSRTGFGYTF
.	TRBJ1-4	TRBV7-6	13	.	TGTGCCAGCAGCGGATCCTTGGTGGAAAAACTGTTTTTT	CASSGSLVEKLFF
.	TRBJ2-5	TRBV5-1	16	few	TGCGCCAGCAGCTTGGCTACAGGGCAGAATGTGGAGACCCAGTACTTC	CASSLATGQNVETQYF
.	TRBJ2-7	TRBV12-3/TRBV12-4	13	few	TGTGCCAGCAGTTTCCGGTTCCCAGGCGAGCAGTACTTC	CASSFRFPGEQYF
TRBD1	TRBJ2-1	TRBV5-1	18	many	TGCGCCAGCAGCTTGGGAGAGACAGGGGGCGCTTCCTACAATGAGCAGTTCTTC	CASSLGETGGASYNEQFF
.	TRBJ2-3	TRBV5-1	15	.	TGCGCCAGCAGCCCCGTCGGTCTTAGCACAGATACGCAGTATTTT	CASSPVGLSTDTQYF
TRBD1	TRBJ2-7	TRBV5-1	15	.	TGCGCCAGCAGAAACAGGGGGCAGGATCGCGACGAGCAGTACTTC	CASRNRGQDRDEQYF
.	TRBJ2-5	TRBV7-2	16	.	TGTGCCAGCAGCTTTACAGGACAGCTAGCTCAAGAGACCCAGTACTTC	CASSFTGQLAQETQYF
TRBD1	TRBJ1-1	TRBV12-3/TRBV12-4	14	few	TGTGCCAGCAGTCGGACAGGGGTTGAGACTGAAGCTTTCTTT	CASSRTGVETEAFF
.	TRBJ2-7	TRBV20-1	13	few	TGCAGTGCTAGAGTACTACAGGGCAAAGATTGGGCTTTC	CSARVLQGKDWAF
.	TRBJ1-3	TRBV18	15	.	TGTGCCAGCTCACCAAAAGCCAGCTCTGGAAACACCATATATTTT	CASSPKASSGNTIYF
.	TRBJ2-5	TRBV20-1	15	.	TGCAGTGCCCAGTCACCCCGACAGGTCATTGGGACCCAGTACTTC	CSAQSPRQVIGTQYF
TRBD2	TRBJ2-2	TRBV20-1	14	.	TGCAGTGCTAGACTATTAGCGGGTATCGGGGAGCTGTTTTTT	CSARLLAGIGELFF
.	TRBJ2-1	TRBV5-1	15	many	TGCGCCAGCAGCTTGGGGCAGAGCTCCTACAATGAGCAGTTCTTC	CASSLGQSSYNEQFF
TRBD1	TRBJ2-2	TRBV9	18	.	TGTGCCAGCAGCGTAGGGTCATCCGGGACAGCGAACACCGGGGAGCTGTTTTTT	CASSVGSSGTANTGELFF
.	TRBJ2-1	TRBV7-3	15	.	TGTGCCAGCAGCTTAAAGGGCGGTGTCTACAATGAGCAGTTCTTC	CASSLKGGVYNEQFF
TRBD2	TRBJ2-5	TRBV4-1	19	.	TGCGCCAGCAGCCACTTACCCCGACTAGCGGGGTTATTCCAAGAGACCCAGTACTTC	CASSHLPRLAGLFQETQYF
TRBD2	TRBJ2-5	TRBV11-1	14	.	TGTGCCAGCAGCCCAGGCCCGGGAGGAGAGACCCAGTACTTC	CASSPGPGGETQYF
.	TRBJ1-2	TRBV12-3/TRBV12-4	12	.	TGTGCCAGCAGTCCAAACAACTATGGCTACACCTTC	CASSPNNYGYTF
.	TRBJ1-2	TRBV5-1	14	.	TGCGCCAGCACTGTGGAGTCCACTAACTATGGCTACACCTTC	CASTVESTNYGYTF
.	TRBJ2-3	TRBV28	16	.	TGTGCCAGCAGTTTGGGTGGGGCCCTTAGCACAGATACGCAGTATTTT	CASSLGGALSTDTQYF
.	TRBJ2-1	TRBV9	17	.	TGTGCCAGCAGCGTAGGGGTGGGGGGAGCGGCCTACAATGAGCAGTTCTTC	CASSVGVGGAAYNEQFF
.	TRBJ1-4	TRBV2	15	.	TGTGCCAGCAGTGAGGGACGGCTTGCTGGGGAAAAACTGTTTTTT	CASSEGRLAGEKLFF
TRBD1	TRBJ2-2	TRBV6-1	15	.	TGTGCCAGCATACGACAGGGGGGGGACACCGGGGAGCTGTTTTTT	CASIRQGGDTGELFF
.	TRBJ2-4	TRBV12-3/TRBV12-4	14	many	TGTGCCAGCGCCCCTACAGTAGCCAAAAACATTCAGTACTTC	CASAPTVAKNIQYF
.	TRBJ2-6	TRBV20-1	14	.	TGCAGTGCTAGAATAGCCTCTGGGGCCAACGTCCTGACTTTC	CSARIASGANVLTF
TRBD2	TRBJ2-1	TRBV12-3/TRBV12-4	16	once	TGTGCCAGCAGTTTAGGGGCGGGAGTCTCCTACAATGAGCAGTTCTTC	CASSLGAGVSYNEQFF
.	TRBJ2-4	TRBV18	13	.	TGTGCCAGCTCACCAGATCCAGGAAACATTCAGTACTTC	CASSPDPGNIQYF
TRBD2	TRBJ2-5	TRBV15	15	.	TGTGCCACCAGCAGAGATCTAGCGGGACTTGGGACCCAGTACTTC	CATSRDLAGLGTQYF
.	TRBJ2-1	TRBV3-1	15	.	TGTGCCAGCAGCCAAGGGGGCGGGAAGAACAATGAGCAGTTCTTC	CASSQGGGKNNEQFF
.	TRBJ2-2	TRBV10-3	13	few	TGTGCCATCATGTCGGGGGCCACCGGGGAGCTGTTTTTT	CAIMSGATGELFF
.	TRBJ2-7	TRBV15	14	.	TGTGCCACCAGCAGAGAGATAACGGGGAGCGAGCAGTACTTC	CATSREITGSEQYF
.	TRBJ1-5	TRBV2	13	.	TGTGCCAGCAGCGTTGCTAGTCATCAGCCCCAGCATTTT	CASSVASHQPQHF